The sequence of this TCR beta chain was determined in a study of blood T cell repertoires in COVID-19 (dated by TCRdb to the early 2020s). A note on the overall study: Samples from collaborators originated in the United States, Italy and Spain and spanned both the acute and convalescent phases of COVID-19. A freely available public database, intended as a resource for researchers studying the immune response to SARS-CoV-2, is where the repertoires were released. The sample metadata nearly always contained a de-identified subject ID, COVID-19 status, age in years and sex. The prospective study material was composed of cDNA or gDNA derived from T cells, B-cell-depleted T cells, or PBMCs. The samples were drawn from two sources: the first 160 participants of the ongoing ImmuneRACE study, and 1,000 to 1,500 subjects contributed by 6 global collaborators. Deeply sampled blood TCRbeta repertoires from subjects exposed to, actively infected with, or recovered from COVID-19 were included in the dataset. Where HLA class I and class II types were available, the types were taken from metadata supplied by the sample provider, not from assay-based typing. Overall study outcomes, separate from this receptor: The amount of clinical and demographic metadata varied by source and participant and was provided uncurated.

Each collaborating institution followed its own protocols to collect whole blood in K2EDTA tubes. For TCRbeta analysis, collaborators shipped samples as frozen whole blood, isolated PBMCs, or DNA extracted from either of those sample types. As concerns this clone: Its binding antigen is unknown. No qualities accompany the bases; no much larger clone lies one base away.

Its CDR3 holds 13 amino acids, cysteine through phenylalanine. Just the 39-base CDR3 DNA is kept, in frame starting at base 1. CDR1 ENHRY and CDR2 SYGVKD were looked up in the germline V gene. At the junction V is shortened by 10 bases and J by 5 bases; bases outside the gene matches: 5. TCRbeta CDR3 regions were amplified from genomic DNA using the immunoSEQ Assay, a bias-controlled multiplex PCR. In the authors' own workflow: Nucleated cell counts per sample were estimated from amplification of reference gene primers within the assay. To quantify the absolute abundance of each unique TCRbeta CDR3 rearrangement, sequence reads were collapsed and filtered. For each sample, productive Simpson clonality was calculated by taking the square root of Simpson's diversity index across productive rearrangements. TCRdb limited this immuneACCESS table to in-frame rearrangements with V and J called. A share of clones is missing; checked studies link under half to unresolved V genes, and the rest is unexplained. V and J calls plus clone size are reproduced from that table; the DNA served to infer D and trimming. The sample table shows 250,000 to 350,000 clones, and 70% to 90% are seen once. The ten largest clones add up to under 3.5% of the sample.

The rearranged segments are TRBV10-3 and TRBJ2-1, with 10 central nucleotides matching TRBD1. This receptor was taken from a woman aged 25 to 45 with active or convalescent COVID-19. Sequencing used peripheral blood. The CDR3 region: CATGQGSNNEQFF. The DNA sequence reads TGTGCCACGGGACAGGGGTCCAACAATGAGCAGTTCTTC.